This T cell receptor (beta chain) is drawn from a study of metastatic and nonmetastatic thyroid tumors. Whole-study context: The comparison covered peripheral blood and tumor or nodule tissue in malignant and benign thyroid patients.

Methods used by the authors: Built for papillary thyroid cancer, a distant-metastasis classifier drew on CDR3 differences across clinicopathological groups. TCRdb redid the clone calls on the PCR reads using MiXCR. TCRdb assigned the V and J calls; the authors' analysis was not used. This sample has fewer than 16,000 clones, with over 20% found just once. All patients were untreated before thyroid surgery. V shed 3 bases and J 4 bases; nucleotides not matched to a gene: 8. In germline, CDR1 is SGHRS, CDR2 YFSETQ. The CDR3 sequence is 15 residues long. This clone was recorded many times. The source material was tumor tissue. This chain joins TRBV5-1 and TRBJ2-5; the match to TRBD1 covers 8 bases. The sequence was obtained from a female donor with papillary thyroid cancer or a benign thyroid nodule (not recorded which). Some clones in this sample may be carry-over from other donors' samples. The CDR3 DNA sequence: TGCGCCAGCAGCTCGGGACAGGACTTGAGAGAGACCCAGTACTTC. Amino acid sequence: CASSSGQDLRETQYF.